Below, 2 T cell receptor beta chains from the same sample are listed, as sequenced in a study of cytomegalovirus exposure and HLA in healthy donors. PCR involved 60 Vbeta and 13 Jbeta primers. Method: immunoSEQ multiplex PCR; TCRdb's copy keeps in-frame clones and lacks some. Of 150,000 to 200,000 clones listed, roughly 80% were seen once; the top ten hold 1.9%. Material for sequencing was PBMCs. These receptors were taken from a human donor in good health.

This chain connects TRBV11-2 to TRBJ1-2; D is ambiguous. V gave up 2 bases and J gave up 1 base, with 14 bases separating them. CDR1 is SGHAT, CDR2 FQNNGV, per germline. This CDR3 spans 16 amino acids. The CDR3: CASSLTVGGYNYGYTF. The CDR3 region has the DNA TGTGCCAGCAGCTTAACCGTCGGAGGTTATAACTATGGCTACACCTTC.

In this sample, this clone turned up once. The genes are TRBV7-2 and TRBJ2-2; D gene ambiguous. The V and J ends lost 7 bases and 4 bases respectively, with 10 bases between them. The CDR3 is 13 residues long. CDR1 and CDR2 from the germline V gene are SGHTA and FQGNSA. CDR3 in DNA: TGTGCCAGCAAAAAATTAATCACCGGGGAGCTGTTTTTT. This codes for CASKKLITGELFF.